These 22 T cell receptor beta chains share one sample of origin, sequenced in a study of PD-L1 blockade in urothelial cancer. The time point is: peripheral blood 6 weeks after treatment start. Libraries were prepared by immunoSEQ multiplex PCR; TCRdb keeps only in-frame clonotypes and omits some of them. The repertoire holds around 29,000 clones, with approximately 81% as singletons. The sequencing here drew on PBMCs, taken around atezolizumab (anti-PD-L1) treatment. Receptors were obtained from a man between 70 and 80 years old with urothelial cancer.

This chain connects TRBV18 to TRBJ1-5; D is unclear. V lost 1 base to trimming and J lost 5 bases, with 9 bases between them. Germline CDR1 is KGHSH and CDR2 is LQKENI. The CDR3 runs 14 residues. The CDR3 reads CASSPLSSDQPQHF. Written as DNA, the CDR3 is TGTGCCAGCTCACCACTCTCGTCCGATCAGCCCCAGCATTTT.

The V and J genes are TRBV7-2 and TRBJ1-6; a weak D match, TRBD1 (5 bases). Germline CDR1 SGHTA, CDR2 FQGNSA. With 5 bases removed from V and 10 bases from J, the gap between germline ends came to 15 bases. This CDR3 has 14 amino acids. CDR3 residues: CASSPPGRGSPLHF. The CDR3 DNA follows: TGTGCCAGCAGCCCCCCAGGGAGGGGATCACCCCTCCACTTT. The full variable domain, completed using reference TRBV7-2 and TRBJ1-6, is GAGVSQSPSNKVTEKGKDVELRCDPISGHTALYWYRQSLGQGLEFLIYFQGNSAPDKSGLPSDRFSAERTGGSVSTLTIQRTQQEDSAVYLCASSPPGRGSPLHFGNGTRLTVT.

The sample holds a few counts of this clone. This chain joins TRBV14 and TRBJ1-2; possibly TRBD1 for D (6 bases). The CDR3 runs 15 residues. The V end was cut by 1 base, the J end by 4 bases, with 13 bases between. Looked up from germline, CDR1 is SGHDN and CDR2 is FVKESK. In DNA, the CDR3 is TGTGCCAGCAGCCAAGCTAGGGGGAGATCCTATGGCTACACCTTC. Residues: CASSQARGRSYGYTF.

In this sample, this clone turned up a few times. This chain connects TRBV6-5 to TRBJ2-5, with D perhaps matching TRBD2 (5 bases). The CDR3 extends over 13 amino acids. Trimming pared 7 bases from V and 5 bases from J, leaving 14 bases between. Germline-derived CDR1 and CDR2 are MNHEY and SVGAGI. The chain's CDR3 is CASKRGRVETQYF. The CDR3 DNA reads as TGTGCCAGCAAGAGAGGGCGAGTTGAGACCCAGTACTTC.

The chain uses TRBV7-2 and TRBJ2-7; 7 bases fit TRBD2. The CDR3 loop spans 15 amino acids. Germline V gene sequence: CDR1 SGHTA, CDR2 FQGNSA. V lost 4 bases and J lost 3; bases outside the gene matches: 9. The CDR3 bases are TGTGCCAGCAGCTACGACGGGAGCGGGAACTACGAGCAGTACTTC. Encoded protein: CASSYDGSGNYEQYF.

The V call is TRBV20-1, the J call TRBJ2-1; weak D call: TRBD1 (5 bases). In germline, CDR1 is DFQATT, CDR2 SNEGSKA (reference sequence). The CDR3 sequence is 11 residues long. Trimming took 5 bases from V and 7 from J, leaving 9 bases between them. CDR3 protein: CSAGADNEQFF. CDR3 coding DNA: TGCAGTGCTGGGGCGGATAATGAGCAGTTCTTC.

The J gene is TRBJ2-2, the V gene TRBV7-2, with D perhaps TRBD2 (5 bases). V was shortened by 6 bases and J by 0 bases, with 8 bases between the two germline ends. Germline V gene data show CDR1 as SGHTA and CDR2 as FQGNSA. CDR3 length equals 14 residues. CDR3 nucleotide sequence: TGTGCCAGCAGAGCGGACTCGAACACCGGGGAGCTGTTTTTT. Protein sequence: CASRADSNTGELFF.

V and J are TRBV5-1 and TRBJ1-1, with TRBD1 identical over 8 bases. The V segment lost 0 bases and the J segment 8 bases; nucleotides outside the gene matches: 3. The CDR3 is 13 amino acids. From germline, CDR1 is SGHRS and CDR2 YFSETQ. Here the CDR3 reads CASSLAGGAEAFF. The CDR3 DNA is TGCGCCAGCAGCTTGGCAGGGGGCGCAGAAGCTTTCTTT.

This rearrangement joins TRBV30 to TRBJ1-1; possible D gene TRBD1, 6 bases. CDR3 length equals 11 residues. V gave up 5 bases and J gave up 6 bases, with 10 bases separating them. The germline CDR1 and CDR2 sequences are GTSNPN and SVGIG (reference sequence). The CDR3 DNA sequence: TGTGCCTGGTCACAGGGAGCTGAAGCTTTCTTT. Its translation is CAWSQGAEAFF. Full variable domain (remainder filled in from reference TRBV30 and TRBJ1-1): SQTIHQWPATLVQPVGSPLSLECTVEGTSNPNLYWYRQAAGRGLQLLFYSVGIGQISSEVPQNLSASRPQDRQFILSSKKLLLSDSGFYLCAWSQGAEAFFGQGTRLTVV.

The chain employs TRBV5-5 and TRBJ1-1; D remains ambiguous. The CDR3 spans 13 residues. Germline CDR1 SGHKS, CDR2 YYEKEE (reference sequence). The V gene lost 4 bases and the J gene lost 0 bases, with 7 bases spanning the gap. In DNA, the CDR3 is TGTGCCAGCAGCCCTTCTTTGAACACTGAAGCTTTCTTT. It specifies CASSPSLNTEAFF.

This clone has only a few counts. CDR3 loop: CATGTNSNQPQHF. The DNA of the CDR3 is TGTGCCACTGGGACAAATAGCAATCAGCCCCAGCATTTT. The chain is built from TRBV28 and TRBJ1-5, with D maybe TRBD1 (6 bases). The CDR3 loop spans 13 amino acids. Germline V CDR1 and CDR2: MDHEN, SYDVKM. The V and J ends lost 10 bases and 0 bases respectively, with 10 bases between them.

Only one count was recorded for this clone. CDR3 sequence: CASSLIGGNTGELFF. Here the CDR3 DNA reads TGTGCCAGCAGCTTAATAGGGGGTAACACCGGGGAGCTGTTTTTT. The V and J genes are TRBV7-6 and TRBJ2-2; D is perhaps TRBD1 (6 bases). Trimming pared 2 bases from V and 2 bases from J, leaving 9 bases between. CDR1 is SGHVS and CDR2 is FNYEAQ in the germline V gene. The CDR3 has 15 residues.

The chain combines TRBV5-1 with TRBJ1-2; maybe TRBD1 (6 bases). Germline V lookup: CDR1 SGHRS, CDR2 YFSETQ. This CDR3 is 14 amino acids long. Deletions cut 0 bases from V and 7 bases from J, with 13 bases between. The CDR3, as DNA: TGCGCCAGCAGCTTGGGACAGGATGCAGGTGGCTACACCTTC. Encoded protein: CASSLGQDAGGYTF.

V and J are TRBV28 and TRBJ2-1, with TRBD1 as a possible D gene (6 bases). The CDR3 is 15 residues long. The V end lost 6 bases, the J end lost 0 bases, and 12 bases lay between the germline ends. Germline V gene sequence: CDR1 MDHEN, CDR2 SYDVKM. The chain's CDR3 is CASSPDRSSYNEQFF. The CDR3 nucleotides are TGTGCCAGCAGCCCCGACAGGAGCTCCTACAATGAGCAGTTCTTC.

This chain joins TRBV27 and TRBJ2-7; a weak D match, TRBD1 (5 bases). V lost 5 bases, J lost 1 base, and 9 bases lay in between. The CDR3 is 13 amino acids. Germline CDR1 is MNHEY and CDR2 is SMNVEV (reference sequence). CDR3 in amino acids: CASSPRQSYEQYF. The CDR3 region has the DNA TGTGCCAGCAGTCCCCGACAGTCCTACGAGCAGTACTTC.

This rearrangement joins TRBV28 to TRBJ2-1, with TRBD2 matching 9 bases. CDR3 length: 17 residues. V was pared by 1 base and J by 6 bases, with 10 bases of the junction left unmatched. Germline V gives CDR1 MDHEN, CDR2 SYDVKM. The CDR3 DNA follows: TGTGCCAGCAGTTTATCGGATATAGCGGGAGCGGCCAATGAGCAGTTCTTC. It specifies CASSLSDIAGAANEQFF.

By share of the sample, this clone is medium-sized. The rearrangement uses TRBV11-3 and TRBJ2-3, with D possibly TRBD2 on 6 matching bases. This CDR3 contains 14 residues. CDR1 SGHNT and CDR2 YENEEA come from the germline V gene. Trimming took 1 base from V and 6 from J, leaving 11 bases between them. CDR3 in amino acids: CASSLGPGRDTQYF. The CDR3 DNA reads as TGTGCCAGCAGCTTAGGTCCAGGGAGGGATACGCAGTATTTT.

The rearrangement joins TRBV7-2 to TRBJ1-2; 8 bases agree with TRBD1. The CDR3 totals 15 residues. Looked up from germline, CDR1 is SGHTA and CDR2 is FQGNSA. J lost 8 bases, V lost 1 base, and 9 bases had no gene match. CDR3 in amino acids: CASSLVGGQARGYTF. DNA of the CDR3: TGTGCCAGCAGCTTAGTGGGGGGACAGGCAAGAGGCTACACCTTC.

The chain uses TRBV18 and TRBJ2-2; 10 nucleotides match TRBD2. The V gene's germline CDR1 is KGHSH and CDR2 LQKENI. The trim removed 5 bases at V and 2 bases at J, leaving 8 bases unmatched. CDR3 length: 17 amino acids. As DNA, the CDR3 is TGTGCCAGCTCAATCCATGGACTAGCGGCCAACACCGGGGAGCTGTTTTTT. Amino acids: CASSIHGLAANTGELFF.

The chain recombines TRBV27 with TRBJ1-2, with 8 bases aligning to TRBD1. After removal of 2 bases from V and 0 bases from J, the junction contained 5 bases not matched to a gene. This CDR3 has 16 amino acids. The germline gives CDR1 MNHEY, CDR2 SMNVEV (reference sequence). CDR3 amino acids: CASSLQGAPSNYGYTF. CDR3 sequence (DNA): TGTGCCAGCAGTTTACAGGGGGCCCCGTCTAACTATGGCTACACCTTC.

V gene TRBV5-4 combines with J gene TRBJ2-2; 10 bases match TRBD1. The germline gives CDR1 SGHNT, CDR2 YYREEE (reference sequence). V was clipped by 3 bases and J by 3 bases; unmatched bases: 2. This CDR3 has 15 amino acids. Here the CDR3 DNA reads TGTGCCAGCAGCTCAGGGACAGGGGACACCGGGGAGCTGTTTTTT. Amino acids: CASSSGTGDTGELFF.

CDR3 DNA sequence: TGTGCCAGCAGTGAACGGGACTGGGGGACCGGGGAGCTGTTTTTT. This sequence encodes CASSERDWGTGELFF. The chain carries TRBV2 and TRBJ2-2, with a weak D call TRBD2 (6 bases). The CDR3 loop spans 15 amino acids. CDR1 is SNHLY and CDR2 is FYNNEI in the germline V gene. Trimming pared 2 bases from V and 5 bases from J, leaving 12 bases between. Together with reference TRBV2 and TRBJ2-2, the CDR3 gives the full variable domain: EPEVTQTPSHQVTQMGQEVILRCVPISNHLYFYWYRQILGQKVEFLVSFYNNEISEKSEIFDDQFSVERPDGSNFTLKIRSTKLEDSAMYFCASSERDWGTGELFFGEGSRLTVL.